This TCR beta chain comes out of a study of T cells after yellow fever vaccination. As to this clonotype: Its antigen remains unknown.

Study results and limitations: A weaker secondary response peaked on day 5, the primary on day 15.

TCRdb reprocessed the 5' RACE reads with MiXCR, giving one entry per CDR3 protein. The table has about 340,000 distinct CDR3 sequences, around 4.1% seen once; the top ten hold 24%. Sequences were derived from PBMCs, sampled 5 days after the yellow fever booster vaccination. The clonotype comes from a man younger than 35 who received the YFV17D yellow fever vaccine.

CDR3 in DNA: TGTGCCAGCAGCGTAGCCCCGAGGGGGGCGGACACTGAAGCTTTCTTT. This translates into CASSVAPRGADTEAFF. This chain joins TRBV9 and TRBJ1-1, with a possible D match to TRBD1 (6 bases). Germline values: CDR1 SGDLS, CDR2 YYNGEE. CDR3 length equals 16 residues. Between the trimmed V and J ends, which lost 0 bases and 3 bases, there was a span of 15 bases.